The next 5 T cell receptor beta chains were all read from a single sample in a study of CD8 T cells in ankylosing spondylitis. TCRdb re-called the 5' RACE reads with MiXCR, one entry per CDR3 protein. The sample holds a few hundred thousand distinct CDR3 sequences, 20% to 25% seen once. Sequenced material: blood, either unsorted or a sorted T cell fraction (not recorded which). The receptor source for this set is a male donor with ankylosing spondylitis or in good health (not recorded which).

This chain joins TRBV30 and TRBJ2-7; no definite D call. V was pared by 0 bases and J by 0 bases, with 6 bases between. Germline values: CDR1 GTSNPN, CDR2 SVGIG (reference sequence). The CDR3 extends over 13 amino acids. CDR3 DNA sequence: TGTGCCTGGAGTGTGATGGACTCCTACGAGCAGTACTTC. The encoded protein is CAWSVMDSYEQYF.

J is TRBJ2-1 and V is TRBV30; D gene uncertain. Germline lookup yields CDR1 GTSNPN and CDR2 SVGIG (reference sequence). The length of the CDR3 is 14 residues. V lost 0 bases, J lost 5 bases, and 11 bases lay in between. CDR3: CAWSVLGEHNEQFF. In DNA, the CDR3 is TGTGCCTGGAGTGTACTGGGCGAGCACAATGAGCAGTTCTTC.

In its sample, this clonotype was seen a few times. The CDR3 reads CSALSTGELFF. DNA of the CDR3: TGCAGTGCATTAAGCACCGGGGAGCTGTTTTTT. The V gene is TRBV20-1, the J gene TRBJ2-2; D is ambiguous. The germline V gene encodes CDR1 DFQATT and CDR2 SNEGSKA (reference sequence). Trimming took off 6 bases at V and 4 bases at J, with 6 bases between the two ends. There are 11 residues in the CDR3.

Here the CDR3 DNA reads TGTGCCAGCAGCTTAAGGGCTAGCGGGCATGACAATGAGCAGTTCTTC. Translation gives CASSLRASGHDNEQFF. The chain uses TRBV7-9 and TRBJ2-1, with TRBD2 matching 8 bases. V trimming: 2 bases; J trimming: 5 bases; junction bases outside the gene matches: 8. Looked up from germline, CDR1 is SEHNR and CDR2 is FQNEAQ (reference sequence). The CDR3 extends over 16 amino acids.

This clonotype was detected a few times. The chain employs TRBV3-1 and TRBJ2-7, with D unclear. Germline CDR1 LGHDT, CDR2 YNNKEL (reference sequence). Deletions cut 0 bases from V and 1 base from J, with 16 bases between. The CDR3 extends over 17 amino acids. CDR3 protein: CASSQDSAGPTSYEQYF. For the CDR3, the DNA is TGTGCCAGCAGCCAAGATTCGGCAGGCCCGACGTCCTACGAGCAGTACTTC.